The 15 T cell receptor beta chains reported below all come from one sample, sequenced in a study of CD8 T cells in Susac syndrome. Reverse transcription used 0.5 to 1 ug RNA and random hexamers. MiXCR, applied by TCRdb to the immunoSEQ multiplex PCR reads, yields one record per CDR3 protein. The table records 150,000 to 200,000 distinct CDR3 sequences, around 94% of them present only once. Sequenced material: CD4+ T cells from PBMCs. The receptors here all came from a human donor with Susac syndrome.

The CDR3 sequence is CSARGGIDQYF. For the CDR3, the DNA is TGCAGTGCTAGAGGGGGTATCGACCAGTACTTC. This chain links TRBV20-1 with TRBJ2-4; D uncertain. Per the germline V gene, CDR1 is DFQATT and CDR2 is SNEGSKA (reference sequence). The CDR3 extends over 11 amino acids. V was trimmed by 1 base and J by 13 bases, leaving 11 bases between them.

The chain carries TRBV27 and TRBJ2-2; D is ambiguous. The germline gives CDR1 MNHEY, CDR2 SMNVEV (reference sequence). There are 15 residues in the CDR3. The V gene lost 5 bases and the J gene lost 1 base, with 11 bases spanning the gap. This chain's CDR3 is CASSPYDLNTGELFF. The CDR3 DNA reads TGTGCCAGCAGTCCATACGACCTGAACACCGGGGAGCTGTTTTTT.

The chain couples TRBV7-9 to TRBJ2-1; 9 positions match TRBD2. After removal of 0 bases from V and 9 bases from J, the junction contained 3 bases not matched to a gene. CDR3 length: 14 residues. Germline-derived CDR1 and CDR2 are SEHNR and FQNEAQ (reference sequence). The CDR3 nucleotides read TGTGCCAGCAGCTTAGCGGCGCGGGAGGGTGAGCAGTTCTTC. Translation gives CASSLAAREGEQFF.

This chain joins TRBV10-3 and TRBJ2-6; no reliable D call. Looked up from germline, CDR1 is ENHRY and CDR2 is SYGVKD. The CDR3 contains 12 residues. Trimming shortened V by 10 bases and J by 3 bases, and 7 bases separated the two germline ends. The CDR3 sequence is CATNFGANVLTF. CDR3 coding DNA: TGTGCCACGAACTTTGGGGCCAACGTCCTGACTTTC.

The chain joins TRBV20-1 to TRBJ1-1; D remains unclear. This CDR3 has 13 residues. The germline V and J ends were trimmed by 2 bases and 2 bases, with 9 bases remaining between them. Germline V gene data show CDR1 as DFQATT and CDR2 as SNEGSKA (reference sequence). DNA of the CDR3: TGCAGTGCTAGATCGGGGAGTAACACTGAAGCTTTCTTT. It is translated as CSARSGSNTEAFF.

This chain connects TRBV6-6 to TRBJ1-5; maybe TRBD1 (6 bases). The CDR3 extends over 16 amino acids. Germline V gene sequence: CDR1 MNHNY, CDR2 SVGAGI (reference sequence). V shed 2 bases and J shed 3 bases, with 14 bases lying between them. DNA for the CDR3: TGTGCCAGCAGTTACGGCGTGGCAGGGGACAATCAGCCCCAGCATTTT. Its translation: CASSYGVAGDNQPQHF.

The chain has TRBV20-1 and TRBJ2-3; TRBD2 aligns across 8 bases. Per the germline V gene, CDR1 is DFQATT and CDR2 is SNEGSKA (reference sequence). With V trimmed by 1 base and J by 7 bases, 7 bases remained unmatched. This CDR3 is built from 14 residues. In DNA form, the CDR3 reads TGCAGTGCTAGAGGACGGGAGGGCCTTCATACGCAGTATTTT. As protein: CSARGREGLHTQYF.

V gene TRBV7-2 combines with J gene TRBJ1-5; no definite D call. Germline-derived CDR1 and CDR2 are SGHTA and FQGNSA. CDR3 length equals 16 residues. V was cut by 1 base and J by 2 bases, with 12 bases left in between. CDR3 bases: TGTGCCAGCAGCTTAGATGCCCCCTCGGGCAATCAGCCCCAGCATTTT. Protein sequence: CASSLDAPSGNQPQHF.

The CDR3 region is CAWSGVSSYNEQFF. CDR3 bases: TGTGCCTGGAGTGGGGTGAGCTCCTACAATGAGCAGTTCTTC. The V call is TRBV30, the J call TRBJ2-1; D gene ambiguous. Looked up from germline, CDR1 is GTSNPN and CDR2 is SVGIG (reference sequence). The length of the CDR3 is 14 residues. Trimming removed 1 base from V and 0 bases from J, with 7 bases in between.

In its sample, this clonotype was seen once. CDR3 sequence reads: CSAAGQDYGYTF. Written as DNA, the CDR3 is TGCAGTGCAGCGGGACAGGACTATGGCTACACCTTC. The chain combines TRBV20-1 with TRBJ1-2; 8 nucleotides line up with TRBD1. V lost 6 bases and J lost 3; bases outside the gene matches: 3. The CDR3 is 12 amino acids. CDR1 DFQATT and CDR2 SNEGSKA come from the germline V gene (reference sequence).

The rearrangement uses TRBV29-1 and TRBJ2-1, with 10 bases that match TRBD2. The CDR3 consists of 15 residues. From germline, CDR1 is SQVTM and CDR2 ANQGSEA. CDR3 amino acids: CSFHPSGRTYNEQFF. As DNA, the CDR3 is TGCAGTTTCCACCCTAGCGGGAGAACCTACAATGAGCAGTTCTTC.

The V and J genes are TRBV19 and TRBJ2-1, with 7 bases identical to TRBD2. The CDR3 is 14 amino acids. Germline-derived CDR1 and CDR2 are LNHDA and SQIVND (reference sequence). J gave up 8 bases and V 1 base, and 5 bases lay outside the gene matches. CDR3 protein: CASSIGRGMDEQFF. CDR3 nucleotide sequence: TGTGCCAGTAGTATAGGGCGGGGGATGGATGAGCAGTTCTTC.

The chain couples TRBV18 to TRBJ1-2, with a tentative D call TRBD1 (6 bases). CDR1 and CDR2 from the germline V gene are KGHSH and LQKENI. Trimming shortened V by 3 bases and J by 3 bases, and 11 bases separated the two germline ends. The CDR3 extends over 14 amino acids. CDR3 nucleotides: TGTGCCAGCTCACCCCGGGACACCTACTATGGCTACACCTTC. It encodes CASSPRDTYYGYTF.

This chain joins TRBV28 and TRBJ2-1, with 9 bases matching TRBD2. V shed 6 bases and J 6 bases; nucleotides not matched to a gene: 9. In germline, CDR1 is MDHEN, CDR2 SYDVKM. The CDR3 sequence is 15 residues long. CDR3 loop: CASREALAGSNEQFF. CDR3 bases: TGTGCCAGCAGGGAAGCCCTAGCGGGGTCCAATGAGCAGTTCTTC.

The chain is built from TRBV7-9 and TRBJ2-3; the D call may be TRBD1 or TRBD2 (6 bases each). Germline assignment: CDR1 SEHNR and CDR2 FQNEAQ (reference sequence). V lost 1 base, J lost 6 bases, and 14 bases lay in between. The CDR3 runs to 15 residues. This chain's CDR3 is CASSLDSEGGDTQYF. The CDR3 nucleotides are TGTGCCAGCAGCTTAGATTCGGAAGGGGGGGATACGCAGTATTTT.